This is a list of T cell receptor beta chains from one sample in a study of blood T cell repertoires in COVID-19. Generated by immunoSEQ multiplex PCR, the TCRdb table keeps only in-frame clones and is missing some. The repertoire has over 150,000 clones, about four fifths of them found once; the top ten carry approximately 12%. Specimen: PBMCs or T cells enriched from blood (not recorded which). The source of these receptors is a middle-aged man who had recovered from COVID-19. Each CDR3 is given with its conserved first and last residue. The D gene is left open where the match is weak. Rows may omit the clone size; those that give it use once, few, many or a size class.

>-|TRBV7-9|-|TRBJ1-4
CASSPTATNEKLFF
TGTGCCAGCAGCCCGACTGCCACTAATGAAAAACTGTTTTTT
>-|TRBV27|TRBD2|TRBJ2-5
CASSLSTRASGKETQYF
TGTGCCAGCAGTTTATCCACCCGGGCTAGCGGTAAAGAGACCCAGTACTTC
>-|TRBV3-1/TRBV3-2|TRBD1|TRBJ1-4
CASSLDRGDEKLFF
TGTGCCAGCAGCCTTGACAGGGGGGATGAAAAACTGTTTTTT
>-|TRBV27|TRBD1|TRBJ1-5
CASSLWGQGNQPQHF
TGTGCCAGCAGTTTATGGGGACAGGGAAATCAGCCCCAGCATTTT
>-|TRBV29-1|-|TRBJ1-2
CSVSPGSRESNYGYTF
TGCAGCGTTTCTCCGGGCTCCCGGGAGTCCAACTATGGCTACACCTTC
>-|TRBV5-5|-|TRBJ1-1
CASSLERTVMNTEAFF
TGTGCCAGCAGCCTAGAACGGACAGTAATGAACACTGAAGCTTTCTTT
>-|TRBV6-2/TRBV6-3|-|TRBJ2-1
CASSSSNLHNEQFF
TGTGCCAGCAGTTCGTCTAACCTACACAATGAGCAGTTCTTC
>once|TRBV19|-|TRBJ1-5
CASSEGRHGYQPQHF
TGTGCCAGTAGTGAGGGTAGACACGGGTATCAGCCCCAGCATTTT
>-|TRBV29-1|TRBD1|TRBJ1-2
CSVEGDRTYGYTF
TGCAGCGTTGAAGGGGACAGGACTTATGGCTACACCTTC
>-|TRBV5-1|TRBD1|TRBJ1-2
CASSLDRGSGYTF
TGCGCCAGCAGCTTGGACAGGGGATCTGGCTACACCTTC
>few|TRBV10-2|TRBD1|TRBJ1-2
CASGGQTANYGYTF
TGCGCCAGCGGGGGACAGACAGCTAACTATGGCTACACCTTC
>-|TRBV5-4|TRBD1|TRBJ1-2
CASSRQGYYGYTF
TGTGCCAGCAGCCGACAGGGTTACTATGGCTACACCTTC
>-|TRBV19|TRBD1|TRBJ1-5
CASRNFPGQGIWGNQPQHF
TGTGCCAGTAGGAACTTTCCGGGACAGGGAATTTGGGGCAATCAGCCCCAGCATTTT
>-|TRBV7-7|TRBD1|TRBJ2-3
CASSPGQGVADTQYF
TGTGCCAGCAGCCCAGGACAGGGTGTGGCAGATACGCAGTATTTT
>few|TRBV19|-|TRBJ1-2
CASSPSTDTNYGYTF
TGTGCCAGTAGTCCCTCGACAGATACTAACTATGGCTACACCTTC
>few|TRBV18|TRBD1|TRBJ1-1
CASSPSGTGGGGEAFF
TGTGCCAGCTCACCATCGGGAACAGGGGGCGGGGGTGAAGCTTTCTTT
>-|TRBV28|-|TRBJ1-2
CASSFTSGGYGYTF
TGTGCCAGCAGTTTTACGTCAGGAGGGTATGGCTACACCTTC
>-|TRBV7-9|TRBD1|TRBJ2-5
CASSLREIWDRGLETQYF
TGTGCCAGCAGCTTACGGGAAATCTGGGACAGGGGGCTGGAGACCCAGTACTTC
>-|TRBV5-4|-|TRBJ2-2
CASSSWKTGFIGELFF
TGTGCCAGCAGCTCCTGGAAGACAGGTTTTATCGGGGAGCTGTTTTTT
>-|TRBV5-5|-|TRBJ1-6
CASSFVREDSPLHF
TGTGCCAGCAGCTTCGTCAGGGAGGATTCACCCCTCCACTTT
>few|TRBV7-8|TRBD1|TRBJ1-2
CASRTGGAAGGYTF
TGTGCCAGCAGGACAGGGGGCGCAGCCGGCGGCTACACCTTC
>-|TRBV6-5|-|TRBJ2-1
CASGPQGGYEQFF
TGTGCCAGCGGGCCACAGGGTGGCTATGAGCAGTTCTTC
>once|TRBV12-3/TRBV12-4|-|TRBJ1-1
CASSFTPDTAFF
TGTGCCAGCAGTTTTACCCCGGACACAGCTTTCTTT
>-|TRBV11-2|TRBD2|TRBJ2-3
CASSSGTSGSLDTQYF
TGTGCCAGCAGCTCCGGGACTAGCGGGAGTCTTGATACGCAGTATTTT
>-|TRBV10-3|-|TRBJ2-3
CAISRTDSSTDTQYF
TGTGCCATCAGTCGTACGGACAGTAGTACAGATACGCAGTATTTT
>-|TRBV24-1|TRBD1|TRBJ2-5
CATSDLVLGGGGETQYF
TGTGCCACCAGTGATTTAGTGCTAGGGGGCGGTGGGGAGACCCAGTACTTC
>-|TRBV10-3|TRBD1|TRBJ1-2
CAISEGTGRGYGYTF
TGTGCCATCAGTGAGGGGACAGGGAGAGGATATGGCTACACCTTC
>-|TRBV5-1|TRBD1|TRBJ2-1
CASTKQGTQNNEQFF
TGCGCCAGTACAAAACAGGGGACACAAAACAATGAGCAGTTCTTC
>once|TRBV30|TRBD1|TRBJ1-2
CALESRQGFGYTF
TGTGCACTCGAGTCCCGACAGGGTTTTGGCTACACCTTC
>-|TRBV5-1|-|TRBJ1-4
CASSSLGGEKLFF
TGCGCCAGCAGCTCCCTCGGGGGGGAAAAACTGTTTTTT
>-|TRBV28|TRBD1|TRBJ2-2
CASRPDRLNTGELFF
TGTGCCAGCAGACCGGACAGGCTGAACACCGGGGAGCTGTTTTTT
>-|TRBV3-1/TRBV3-2|TRBD1|TRBJ2-3
CASSHRTGASSTDTQYF
TGTGCCAGCAGCCACCGCACAGGGGCCTCTAGCACAGATACGCAGTATTTT
>-|TRBV7-9|-|TRBJ2-1
CASSGRTDFTNEQFF
TGTGCCAGCAGCGGCCGGACAGATTTCACCAATGAGCAGTTCTTC
>-|TRBV5-8|TRBD1|TRBJ2-7
CASSPRDRVFYEQYF
TGTGCCAGCAGCCCCAGGGACAGGGTTTTTTACGAGCAGTACTTC
>-|TRBV7-2|TRBD2|TRBJ2-7
CASNLAGGLYEQYF
TGTGCCAGCAACTTAGCGGGAGGACTCTACGAGCAGTACTTC
>-|TRBV11-2|-|TRBJ2-1
CASSLGGSGEVSYNEQFF
TGTGCCAGCAGCTTGGGGGGTAGCGGAGAGGTATCCTACAATGAGCAGTTCTTC
>-|TRBV28|-|TRBJ2-7
CASRPGGGEGYEQYF
TGTGCCAGCAGACCCGGAGGGGGGGAGGGCTACGAGCAGTACTTC
>few|TRBV6-4|TRBD2|TRBJ2-3
CASSKTSGSTDTQYF
TGTGCCAGCAGCAAGACTAGCGGGAGCACAGATACGCAGTATTTT
>-|TRBV28|TRBD1|TRBJ1-4
CASSSGQFEKLFF
TGTGCCAGCAGTTCGGGACAGTTTGAAAAACTGTTTTTT
>-|TRBV19|TRBD2|TRBJ2-5
CASSLLAGVIETQYF
TGTGCCAGTAGTCTACTAGCGGGAGTCATCGAGACCCAGTACTTC
>-|TRBV7-9|-|TRBJ2-1
CASSKIGHSNEQFF
TGTGCCAGCAGCAAGATAGGACATAGCAATGAGCAGTTCTTC
>-|TRBV19|TRBD1|TRBJ2-1
CASSPTGTGDSRPDNEQFF
TGTGCCAGTAGTCCAACCGGGACAGGGGACTCACGCCCGGACAATGAGCAGTTCTTC
>-|TRBV4-3|-|TRBJ1-4
CASSRTGTDEKLFF
TGCGCCAGCAGCCGGACGGGAACGGATGAAAAACTGTTTTTT
>-|TRBV19|TRBD1|TRBJ1-1
CASRSTHGDRWTEAFF
TGTGCCAGTAGATCTACCCATGGGGACAGATGGACTGAAGCTTTCTTT
>-|TRBV2|-|TRBJ2-7
CASTLGTATREQYF
TGTGCCAGCACCCTAGGAACGGCGACTAGGGAGCAGTACTTC
>-|TRBV12-3/TRBV12-4|TRBD1|TRBJ1-4
CASSPGQGQKLFF
TGTGCCAGCAGTCCAGGACAGGGGCAAAAACTGTTTTTT
>-|TRBV27|-|TRBJ2-1
CASSPSRGAVGNEQFF
TGTGCCAGCAGTCCCTCCAGGGGGGCAGTAGGGAATGAGCAGTTCTTC
>-|TRBV5-4|TRBD1|TRBJ2-5
CASSKPGQGVAETQYF
TGTGCCAGCAGCAAACCGGGACAGGGGGTTGCAGAGACCCAGTACTTC